Detailed here is one T cell receptor beta chain. Its antigen is as yet unknown. Other DNA sequences from this sample encode an identical CDR3 as well. This sample is drawn from a study of cytomegalovirus exposure and HLA in healthy donors. Study at large: The approximately 120 million unique TCR beta sequences, from about 179 million T cells, were found by an earlier analysis.

Study-wide results and limits: Follow-up analysis found HLA locus-dependent TCR association rates, highest for DRB1 and lowest for HLA-C. Another analysis was done later, and it associated over 15,000 TCR beta sequences with HLA alleles at 0.05 false discovery rate. The authors listed around 150 TCR beta chains as cytomegalovirus-associated.

In germline, CDR1 is MNHEY, CDR2 SVGAGI. This CDR3 contains 14 residues. V was shortened by 2 bases and J by 7 bases, with 9 bases between the two germline ends. A multiplex PCR was run with 60 Vbeta primers and 13 Jbeta primers. Sequencing was performed with immunoSEQ multiplex PCR; in TCRdb, only in-frame clones are kept and a portion is missing. The sample has 200,000 to 300,000 clones; about 81% are singletons. V is TRBV6-5 and J is TRBJ1-6, with a weak D call TRBD1 (5 bases). Material for sequencing was PBMCs. This receptor was identified in a woman between 40 and 50 years old in good health and CMV-seropositive. The CDR3 region is CASSYRQGNSPLHF. The CDR3 DNA follows: TGTGCCAGCAGTTACCGCCAGGGCAATTCACCCCTCCACTTT.